The next 7 T cell receptor beta chains were all read from a single sample in a study of T cells in Graves' hyperthyroidism and ophthalmopathy. The investigators amplified TCR beta CDR3 regions from RNA transcripts. Researchers ran a first-round RT-PCR on the TCR CDR3 using the HTBI primer set. TCRdb re-analysed the multiplex PCR reads in MiXCR, keeping a single row per CDR3 protein. The sample lists a few hundred thousand distinct CDR3 sequences, approximately 44% occurring once. The sequenced sample was peripheral blood or thyroid tissue (not recorded which). The origin of the receptors is a woman aged 18-29 years with Graves' hyperthyroidism.

This clonotype came up many times. The rearrangement uses TRBV2 and TRBJ1-4; the D gene is possibly TRBD1 (6 bases). The CDR3 runs to 15 residues. Trimming removed 6 bases from V and 6 bases from J, with 17 bases in between. Germline V gene lookup returns CDR1 SNHLY and CDR2 FYNNEI. DNA for the CDR3: TGTGCCAGCAGGGGCCTCACAGGGAAGTATGAAAAACTGTTTTTT. Translating gives CASRGLTGKYEKLFF. Using reference TRBV2 and TRBJ1-4 for the parts outside the CDR3, the full variable domain is EPEVTQTPSHQVTQMGQEVILRCVPISNHLYFYWYRQILGQKVEFLVSFYNNEISEKSEIFDDQFSVERPDGSNFTLKIRSTKLEDSAMYFCASRGLTGKYEKLFFGSGTQLSVL.

This clonotype was picked up many times. The gene calls are TRBV7-8 and TRBJ1-2; no definite D call. Trimming took off 1 base at V and 4 bases at J, with 4 bases between the two ends. The length of the CDR3 is 12 residues. Germline V CDR1 and CDR2: SGHVS, FQNEAQ. As DNA, the CDR3 is TGTGCCAGCAGCTTAGTTTTCTATGGCTACACCTTC. This sequence encodes CASSLVFYGYTF.

This rearrangement joins TRBV2 to TRBJ2-2; unclear D gene. V gave up 7 bases and J gave up 7 bases, with 19 bases separating them. CDR3 length: 15 residues. Germline V lookup: CDR1 SNHLY, CDR2 FYNNEI. The CDR3 here is CASTDGFAVYGELFF. In DNA form, the CDR3 reads TGTGCCAGCACAGACGGCTTCGCTGTGTACGGGGAGCTGTTTTTT.

This clonotype was picked up many times. This chain uses TRBV5-1 with TRBJ2-7, with D unclear. V lost 1 base and J lost 1, with 9 bases in between. The CDR3 consists of 14 residues. The V gene's germline CDR1 is SGHRS and CDR2 YFSETQ. For the CDR3, the DNA is TGCGCCAGCAGCTTGATTGGCTCATCCTACGAGCAGTACTTC. The encoded protein is CASSLIGSSYEQYF.

The J gene is TRBJ1-1, the V gene TRBV11-1; TRBD1 matches at 8 bases. Germline V CDR1 and CDR2: SGHAT, FQDESV (reference sequence). Trimming took 5 bases from V and 0 from J; bases not matched to a gene: 8. CDR3 size: 16 residues. In DNA form, the CDR3 reads TGTGCCAGCAGCCTCAGGGGGCGCGGGTTGAACACTGAAGCTTTCTTT. Its translation: CASSLRGRGLNTEAFF.

This clonotype was recorded once. A much larger clone is a single base away; this may be a read error. CDR3 in amino acids: CATSDFQGTGELLF. The CDR3 nucleotides read TGTGCCACCAGTGATTTCCAGGGAACCGGGGAGCTGCTTTTT. The rearrangement links TRBV24-1 to TRBJ2-2, with D possibly being TRBD1 or TRBD2 (5 bases each). The CDR3 runs to 14 residues. From germline, CDR1 is KGHDR and CDR2 SFDVKD.

This clonotype showed up many times. This chain uses TRBV6-4 with TRBJ1-1, with 8 positions matching TRBD1. J was trimmed by 1 base and V by 0 bases; bases with no gene match: 4. Germline values: CDR1 MRHNA, CDR2 SNTAGT. CDR3 length: 16 residues. This CDR3 is CASSDSPGTGNTEAFF. The CDR3 DNA follows: TGTGCCAGCAGTGACTCTCCCGGGACAGGGAACACTGAAGCTTTCTTT.